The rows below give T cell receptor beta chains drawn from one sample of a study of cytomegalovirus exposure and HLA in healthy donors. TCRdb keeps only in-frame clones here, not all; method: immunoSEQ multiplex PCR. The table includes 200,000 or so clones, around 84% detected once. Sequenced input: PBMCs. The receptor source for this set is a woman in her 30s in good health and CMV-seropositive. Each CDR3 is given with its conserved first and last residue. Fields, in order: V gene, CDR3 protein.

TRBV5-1 CASSLGTVANTGELFF
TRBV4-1 CASSQGVAGVVAEAFF
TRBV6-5 CASSYYVTGQPQHF
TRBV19 CASSGGAASSYNEQFF
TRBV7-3 CASSKTGLGAYNEQFF
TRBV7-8 CASSQQGQGRNQPQHF
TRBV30 CAWSVAGNEQYF
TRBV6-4 CASSAEAVSNEQFF
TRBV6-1 CASSERVNTGELFF
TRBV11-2 CASSPGARIYEQYF
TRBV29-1 CSVGRGPRVFTEAFF
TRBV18 CASSPATGSYNEQFF
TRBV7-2 CAIRTGGTANYGYTF
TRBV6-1 CASSVRDKGTEAFF
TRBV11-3 CASSKGQADGELFF
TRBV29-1 CSVDGTDSSNEQFF
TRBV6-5 CASSYLAGGGEQFF
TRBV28 CASSDRRKVNEKLFF
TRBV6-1 CASDTGRATGELFF
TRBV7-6 CASSLVGGDAYNEQFF
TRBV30 CAWGITGIFGYTF
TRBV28 CASSGTGRNQPQHF
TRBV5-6 CASSRQGAEDTQYF
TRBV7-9 CASSVGQGNEKLFF
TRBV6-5 CASGRGRVGQETQYF
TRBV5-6 CASSFYPSGNNEQFF
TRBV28 CASSPGTGRRMQYF
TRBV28 CASSLRGPAKNIQYF
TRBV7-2 CASSLFPTNEKLFF
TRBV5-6 CASSLDRDTEAFF